This TCR beta chain emerged from a study of cytomegalovirus exposure and HLA in healthy donors. Use of 60 Vbeta and 13 Jbeta primers characterized the PCR. The table came from immunoSEQ multiplex PCR; TCRdb's copy has only in-frame clones and leaves some out. The sample consists of about 130,000 clones, 17% of them appearing once. Looked up from germline, CDR1 is LNHDA and CDR2 is SQIVND (reference sequence). This CDR3 comprises 13 residues. Trimming took off 3 bases at V and 5 bases at J, with 11 bases between the two ends. Sample: PBMCs. This receptor was obtained from a female donor in good health and CMV-seropositive. The chain uses TRBV19 and TRBJ2-7, with D possibly being TRBD2 (5 bases). The CDR3 DNA reads as TGTGCCAGTAGTATGGACTCGGGCGACGAGCAGTACTTC. Its protein is CASSMDSGDEQYF.